Detailed here is one TCR beta chain. Its cognate antigen has yet to be identified. This sample was included in a study of cytomegalovirus exposure and HLA in healthy donors (dated by TCRdb to about 2017). A note on the overall study: An earlier analysis of a few hundred of the donors reported about 280 Gb of sequence data and some 110 million unique TCR beta sequences obtained from 150 million to 200 million T cells. To study patterns of TCR occurrence, a later analysis re-analyzed previously published TCR beta repertoires from 550 to 800 donors and added high-resolution HLA genotyping. The study used immunosequencing to profile the T cell repertoires of some 600 subjects and linked those repertoires to cytomegalovirus serostatus. Among the roughly 400 genotyped donors, approximately 77% belonged to the genetic ancestry cluster associated with self-reported Caucasian donors. In a later genetic analysis, genome-wide SNP genotypes for about 60% of the 666 donors were used, and that subset was treated as a discovery cohort. In addition to the first cohort of about 650 subjects, a separate validation cohort of approximately 110 different subjects was used. An earlier analysis of 450 to 750 of the donors used high-throughput TCR beta sequencing to judge whether each TCR beta V gene segment behaved as functional or pseudogenic. Among some 410 genotyped donors of the cohort, an average of 235,054 unique TCR beta nucleotide sequences were sequenced per donor, roughly a sixth of them non-productive. Because of strong linkage in the cohort, four to six DR-DQ haplotypes were treated as single units for association and clustering. All discovery cohort repertoires had been generated on a single sequencing platform. To predict cytomegalovirus infection status, the study combined high-throughput TCR immunosequencing, statistical association of individual TCRs with disease status, and machine learning. The number of donors typed differed by locus, with about 629-640 for A, B, C, DRB1 and DQB1, 522 for DQA1, 606 for DPA1, and approximately 470 for DPB1. In the later analysis, no new phenotypic data were used to find candidate immune exposures; instead, reliance was placed on TCR beta sequences and their occurrence across donors. Around 300 gigabases of sequencing data and approximately 80 million unique TCR sequences were included in an early release covering about 600 HLA-typed donors. The study aimed to test whether cataloging public T cell receptors could reveal signatures of past pathogen exposure. Class I and class II HLA loci were covered by the typing at four-digit resolution. Donor age, sex, ethnicity and CMV serostatus were collected together with the repertoire data.

The cohort was made up of hundreds of healthy bone marrow donors. All cohort members were sampled while nominally healthy, although unrecorded immune exposures were likely present. The donor tested CMV seronegative, placing the donor among the 352 seronegative members of the cohort. Each donor provided a peripheral blood sample, and peripheral blood mononuclear cells were used for TCR beta sequencing. Genomic DNA was extracted from the blood cell samples with the Qiagen DNeasy Blood Extraction Kit. Libraries were made using the immunoSEQ multiplex PCR assay. A mixture of 60 forward primers for TCR Vbeta segments and 13 reverse primers for TCR Jbeta segments was used in the multiplex PCR. Amplification of the CDR3 region of rearranged TCR beta genes was performed with a multiplex PCR assay on genomic DNA. The amplified TCR beta libraries were sequenced on the Illumina HiSeq System as 87-base-pair reads. The original methods were these. A later analysis tallied around 87 million unique TCR beta chains across the 666 repertoires, and roughly 11 million of those chains were shared by two or more donors. To remove PCR and sequencing errors, raw reads were error-corrected and collapsed into unique sequences using a nearest-neighbor algorithm that merged closely related sequences. To assign V, D and J gene segments, CDR3 sequences were aligned to IMGT reference sequences. For a sequence to be retained, at least a six-nucleotide match to both a V gene segment and a J gene segment was required. Rearrangements were called productive when the CDR3 lacked stop codons and stayed in frame with V and J; all others were non-productive. Following IMGT convention, CDR3 was defined as the stretch from the second conserved V-encoded cysteine to the conserved J-encoded phenylalanine. The earlier analysis of some 540 of the donors excluded any sequence lacking an unambiguous match to a single V gene segment. In an earlier analysis of 450 to 750 of the donors, a V segment was called functional when productive rearrangements were above 56.7%, and segregating when the standard deviation between donors exceeded 5%. A statistical classification framework was built for diagnosing cytomegalovirus status from the catalog of TCR beta chain sequences. In a later analysis, TCR nucleotide sequences were compared against IMGT/GENE-DB human TR gene sequences so that V and J genes could be assigned. Using the TCRdist pipeline, a later analysis assigned CDR3 sequences along with most-parsimonious VDJ recombination scenarios. A later analysis defined each TCR beta chain by its CDR3 amino acid sequence plus V-gene family, and excluded reads lacking a unique V-gene family. A later analysis removed several hundred highly shared, low-generation-probability nucleotide sequences to deal with suspected cross-contamination and a sequencing artifact. In a later analysis, a clonal expansion index was calculated for each public chain from normalized within-repertoire ranks of inferred template counts. A later analysis computed generation probabilities with a VDJ recombination model fitted to out-of-frame rearrangements, and checked the results against IGoR. In a later analysis, TCR-TCR, TCR-HLA and TCR-CMV co-occurrence was scored with hypergeometric tests, and a repertoire-size bias correction was applied to TCR pairs. To estimate false discovery rates, a later analysis permuted the HLA or CMV assignments 20 times. In a later analysis, co-occurring TCRs were grouped with DBSCAN, and TCRdist sequence similarity was added when clustering was performed within HLA-allele-positive subsets. Repertoires with fewer than 30,000 or more than 120,000 public chains, plus five repertoires with anomalous nucleotide sharing, were excluded from co-occurrence clustering. Imported from immuneACCESS, the table was reduced by TCRdb to in-frame sequences with V and J called. These copies leave out some clones; in studies compared against another copy, an unresolved V gene accounts for under half, and the cause of the remainder is not known. The V and J calls and clone size were taken over from that table, and D and trimming were inferred from the DNA. This sample's clone table shows 65,000 to 85,000 clones. Approximately 1.8% of the sample lies in the top ten.

From cysteine to phenylalanine, the CDR3 is 13 amino acids long. Just the 39-base CDR3 DNA is kept, in frame starting at base 1. CDR1 MNHNS and CDR2 SASEGT were looked up in the germline V gene. V sheds 7 bases and J sheds 2 bases, leaving 12 bases between their ends. Findings and caveats that apply to the study as a whole: V-gene and J-gene trimming of TCR beta chains was associated with a missense DCLRE1C variant in a later genetic analysis, and the association was replicated in an independent cohort. In a later genetic analysis, fewer N-insertions in productive TCRs were reported among donors in an Asian-associated ancestry cluster than the approximately 630-donor mean. According to a later analysis, parvovirus B19, influenza, CMV and Epstein-Barr virus appeared linked to several top co-occurrence clusters. Most TCR sequences were seen in very few donors, while some public TCRs were found in many individuals. A few of the identified cytomegalovirus-associated TCR beta chains were confirmed in vitro to be specific for cytomegalovirus antigens. The 87-base-pair reads could not distinguish some IMGT-functional V segments, including TRBV6-2 and TRBV6-3, so those segments were excluded. The authors suggested that the approach could potentially be extended to other disease states and immunological phenotypes. Because some donors lacked HLA typing at each locus, the association tests relied only on the typed subset. In the study, about 150 TCR beta chains were listed as associated with cytomegalovirus. In this cohort, only TCR beta chains were sequenced, and detectable features were limited by the absence of alpha or paired-chain data. A cluster of highly shared sequence variants was judged likely to be a technical artifact of the sequencing pipeline. An earlier analysis of around 500 of the donors showed that most TCR beta V segments appeared in productive rearrangements either about 90% or about 30% of the time, which broadly matched IMGT annotations. Correlated functional status among segregating V segments might be attributable to linkage disequilibrium, but an unknown experimental factor could not be ruled out. In a later analysis, the rate of TCR association differed among HLA loci, with DRB1 alleles having the most associated TCRs and HLA-C alleles having the fewest. Presence/absence analyses assumed roughly uniform sequencing depth across donors, an assumption that may not hold. A later analysis associated 15,000 to 20,000 TCR beta sequences with specific HLA alleles at a false discovery rate of 0.05. A later analysis found that HLA-associated TCR beta chains were more clonally expanded and had lower generation probabilities than equally common non-associated chains. A further reported finding was that TCR beta sequences accurately predicted the HLA-A and HLA-B alleles for most subjects in the first cohort. In a later analysis, most CMV-associated TCR beta chains were found to appear HLA-restricted, with HLA associations seemingly driven largely by CMV exposure. In both the original and validation cohorts, the classifier was reported to diagnose cytomegalovirus status with high specificity and sensitivity. For the cohort, immune exposure information was limited to CMV serostatus. Assigning TCR associations to individual alleles was difficult when HLA alleles, especially DR and DQ, strongly co-occurred. The earlier analysis of fewer than 750 of the donors excluded some 16 rarely observed V segments, including chromosome 9 orphons, because counts were too low.

The clonotype comes from a woman aged 25-40 years in good health and CMV-seronegative. The rearranged segments are TRBV6-1 and TRBJ2-7; possibly the D gene is TRBD1, per 5 matching bases. The specimen was PBMCs. The CDR3 protein is CASIQGQTYEQYF. The nucleotides are TGTGCCAGCATCCAGGGTCAAACCTACGAGCAGTACTTC.